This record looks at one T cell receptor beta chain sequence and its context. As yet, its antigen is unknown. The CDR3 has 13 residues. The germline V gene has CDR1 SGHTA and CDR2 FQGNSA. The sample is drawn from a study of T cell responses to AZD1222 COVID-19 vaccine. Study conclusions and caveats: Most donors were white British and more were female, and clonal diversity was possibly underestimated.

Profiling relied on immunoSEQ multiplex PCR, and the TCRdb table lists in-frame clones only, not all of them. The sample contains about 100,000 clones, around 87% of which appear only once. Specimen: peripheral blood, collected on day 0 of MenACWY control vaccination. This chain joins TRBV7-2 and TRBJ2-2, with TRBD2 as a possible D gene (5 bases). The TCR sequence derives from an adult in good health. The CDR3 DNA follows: TGTGCGAGCGGAATGCGTAGCACCGGGGAGCTGTTTTTT. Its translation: CASGMRSTGELFF.